This paragraph reports one T cell receptor beta chain. This record comes from a study of identical twins. Germline CDR1 and CDR2: SGHNT and YENEEA. V gave up 1 base and J gave up 0 bases; unmatched junction bases: 10. This CDR3 is 18 amino acids long. MiXCR, run by TCRdb on the 5' RACE reads, gives a single entry per CDR3 protein. In the table there are 15,000 to 20,000 distinct CDR3 sequences, just under 70% of which are singletons. This rearrangement joins TRBV11-3 to TRBJ1-1; 8 bases map to TRBD1. Sequencing was done on a sample of memory (CD45RO+) T cells sorted from blood. This clonotype was sampled from a woman between 18 and 30 years old in good health. This table probably holds off-target reads from a library built for another chain. This CDR3 reads CASSLGLRTGYMNTEAFF. In DNA, the CDR3 is TGTGCCAGCAGCTTAGGACTGAGGACAGGGTACATGAACACTGAAGCTTTCTTT.